What follows describes a single TCR beta chain. What it binds is not known. Germline is not matched at one junction end, which may reflect a read error. This entry comes from a study of T cell repertoires in cytomegalovirus infection. The CDR3 loop spans 17 amino acids. Germline-derived CDR1 and CDR2 are SGHVS and FQNEAQ. Points from the study as a whole: Within the response measured ex vivo, HLA-C-restricted CMV-specific TCR beta clonotypes were dominant.

A single record per CDR3 protein comes from TCRdb applying MiXCR to the reads. The profile covers around 200,000 distinct CDR3 sequences, with 35% to 40% appearing a single time and 55% to 70% taken by the ten largest. Sequencing was performed on CD8+ T cells from cultured PBMCs, taken from culture after CMV antigen stimulation. The clonotype was recovered from a human donor in good health (CMV status not recorded). Some clones in this sample may be carry-over from other donors' samples. V gene TRBV7-8 combines with J gene TRBJ1-6; D uncertain. DNA of the CDR3: TGTGCCAGAAGCTTTTTCGGCGTAACCGGCGGAAATTCACCCCTCCACTTT. This encodes CARSFFGVTGGNSPLHF.